This record concerns one TCR beta chain sequence. This entry belongs to a study of early T cells in non-severe SARS-CoV-2 infection. TCRdb reprocessed the 5' RACE reads via MiXCR and lists one record per CDR3 protein. This sample yields tens of thousands of distinct CDR3 sequences, of which 12% are seen a single time; around 2.8% belongs to the top ten. This TCR derives from an adult who was a healthcare worker with PCR-confirmed SARS-CoV-2 infection or an uninfected control (not recorded which). This specimen consisted of whole blood, obtained at baseline.

As DNA, the CDR3 is TGCAGCGTTGAAGAGATAGAAGGCAGGGCCAAAAACATTCAGTACTTC. This codes for CSVEEIEGRAKNIQYF. The chain is built from TRBV29-1 and TRBJ2-4; unclear D gene. V was trimmed by 0 bases and J by 1 base, leaving 13 bases between them. The length of the CDR3 is 16 residues. Germline V gene data show CDR1 as SQVTM and CDR2 as ANQGSEA. The variable domain in full, with the rest retrieved from reference TRBV29-1 and TRBJ2-4, is SAVISQKPSRDICQRGTSLTIQCQVDSQVTMMFWYRQQPGQSLTLIATANQGSEATYESGFVIDKFPISRPNLTFSTLTVSNMSPEDSSIYLCSVEEIEGRAKNIQYFGAGTRLSVL.